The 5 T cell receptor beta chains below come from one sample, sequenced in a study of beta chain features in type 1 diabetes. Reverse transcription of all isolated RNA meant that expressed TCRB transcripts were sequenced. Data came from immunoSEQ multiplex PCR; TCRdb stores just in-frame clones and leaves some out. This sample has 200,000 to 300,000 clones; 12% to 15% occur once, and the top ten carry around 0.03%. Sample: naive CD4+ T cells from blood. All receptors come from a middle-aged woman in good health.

The chain's CDR3 is CASSSTYEQYF. CDR3 coding DNA: TGTGCCAGCTCATCCACCTACGAGCAGTACTTC. The chain recombines TRBV18 with TRBJ2-7; D gene unclear. Trimming cost V 5 bases and J 2 bases, with 4 bases left between them. CDR3 length: 11 residues. Germline assignment: CDR1 KGHSH and CDR2 LQKENI.

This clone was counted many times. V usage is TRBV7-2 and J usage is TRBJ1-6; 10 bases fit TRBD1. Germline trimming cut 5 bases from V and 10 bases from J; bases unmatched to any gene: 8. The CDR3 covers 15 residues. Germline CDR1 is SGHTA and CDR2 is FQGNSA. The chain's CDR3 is CASSPRDRGGSPLHF. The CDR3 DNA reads TGTGCCAGCAGCCCCCGGGACAGGGGCGGATCACCCCTCCACTTT. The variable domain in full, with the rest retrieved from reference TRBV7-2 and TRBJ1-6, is GAGVSQSPSNKVTEKGKDVELRCDPISGHTALYWYRQSLGQGLEFLIYFQGNSAPDKSGLPSDRFSAERTGGSVSTLTIQRTQQEDSAVYLCASSPRDRGGSPLHFGNGTRLTVT.

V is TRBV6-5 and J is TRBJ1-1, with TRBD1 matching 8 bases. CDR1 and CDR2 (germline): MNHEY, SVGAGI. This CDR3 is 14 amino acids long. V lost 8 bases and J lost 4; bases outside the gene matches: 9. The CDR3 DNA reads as TGTGCCAGCCTTACAGGGGGAGCCCTCACTGAAGCTTTCTTT. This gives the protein CASLTGGALTEAFF.

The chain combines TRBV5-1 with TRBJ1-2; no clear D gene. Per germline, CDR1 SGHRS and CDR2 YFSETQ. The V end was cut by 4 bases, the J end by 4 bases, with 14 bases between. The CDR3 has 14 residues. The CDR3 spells CASSQAGNTYGYTF. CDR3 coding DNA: TGCGCCAGCAGCCAGGCAGGAAATACCTATGGCTACACCTTC. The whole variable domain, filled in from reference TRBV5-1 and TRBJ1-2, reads KAGVTQTPRYLIKTRGQQVTLSCSPISGHRSVSWYQQTPGQGLQFLFEYFSETQRNKGNFPGRFSGRQFSNSRSEMNVSTLELGDSALYLCASSQAGNTYGYTFGSGTRLTVV.

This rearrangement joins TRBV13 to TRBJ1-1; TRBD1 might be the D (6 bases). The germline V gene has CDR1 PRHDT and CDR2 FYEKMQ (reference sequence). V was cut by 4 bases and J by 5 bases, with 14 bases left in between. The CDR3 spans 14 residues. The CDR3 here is CASSSRQELTEAFF. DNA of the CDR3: TGTGCCAGCAGCTCCAGACAGGAACTAACTGAAGCTTTCTTT. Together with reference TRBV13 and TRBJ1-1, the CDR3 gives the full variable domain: AAGVIQSPRHLIKEKRETATLKCYPIPRHDTVYWYQQGPGQDPQFLISFYEKMQSDKGSIPDRFSAQQFSDYHSELNMSSLELGDSALYFCASSSRQELTEAFFGQGTRLTVV.